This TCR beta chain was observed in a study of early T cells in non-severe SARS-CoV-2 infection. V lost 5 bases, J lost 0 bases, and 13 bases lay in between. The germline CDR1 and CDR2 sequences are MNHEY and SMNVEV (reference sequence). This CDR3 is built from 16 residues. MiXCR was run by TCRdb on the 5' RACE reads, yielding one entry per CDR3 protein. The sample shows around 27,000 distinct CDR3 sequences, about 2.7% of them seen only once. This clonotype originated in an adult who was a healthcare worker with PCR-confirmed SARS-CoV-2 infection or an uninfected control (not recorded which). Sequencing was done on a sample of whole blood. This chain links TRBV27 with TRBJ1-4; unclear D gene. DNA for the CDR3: TGTGCCAGCAGTCCCGTCAAGTTCGCAACTAATGAAAAACTGTTTTTT. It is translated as CASSPVKFATNEKLFF.